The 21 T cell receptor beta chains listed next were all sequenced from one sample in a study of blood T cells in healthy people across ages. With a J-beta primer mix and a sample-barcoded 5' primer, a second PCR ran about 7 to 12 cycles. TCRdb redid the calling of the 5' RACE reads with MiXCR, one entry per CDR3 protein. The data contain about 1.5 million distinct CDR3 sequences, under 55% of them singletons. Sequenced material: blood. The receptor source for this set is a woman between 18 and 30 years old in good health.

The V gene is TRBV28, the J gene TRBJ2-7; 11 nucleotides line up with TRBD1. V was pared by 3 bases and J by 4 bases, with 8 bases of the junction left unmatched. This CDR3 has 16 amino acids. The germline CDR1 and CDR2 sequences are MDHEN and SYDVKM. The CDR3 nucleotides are TGTGCCAGCAGTTTCCCCCTAGGGACAGGGGGTTACGAGCAGTACTTC. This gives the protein CASSFPLGTGGYEQYF.

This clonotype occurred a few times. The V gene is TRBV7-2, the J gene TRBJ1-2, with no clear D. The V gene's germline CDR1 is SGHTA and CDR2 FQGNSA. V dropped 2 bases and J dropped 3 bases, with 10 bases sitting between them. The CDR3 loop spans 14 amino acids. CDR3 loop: CASSLWGIDYGYTF. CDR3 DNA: TGTGCCAGCAGCTTATGGGGAATCGACTATGGCTACACCTTC.

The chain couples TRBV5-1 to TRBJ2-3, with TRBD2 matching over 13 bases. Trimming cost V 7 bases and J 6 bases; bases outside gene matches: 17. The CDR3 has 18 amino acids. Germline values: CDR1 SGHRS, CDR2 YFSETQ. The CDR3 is CASHPGHALAGGPDTQYF. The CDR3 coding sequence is TGCGCCAGCCATCCCGGGCATGCACTAGCGGGAGGGCCTGATACGCAGTATTTT.

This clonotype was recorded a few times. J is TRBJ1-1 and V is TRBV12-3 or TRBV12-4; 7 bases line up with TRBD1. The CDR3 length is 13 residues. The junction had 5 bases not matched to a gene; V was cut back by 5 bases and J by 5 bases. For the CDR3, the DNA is TGTGCCAGCAGTCCTACGACAGGGACTGAAGCTTTCTTT. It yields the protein CASSPTTGTEAFF.

CDR3 loop: CASSAYLGGPTDTQYF. CDR3 nucleotides: TGTGCCAGCAGCGCATACCTCGGGGGGCCCACAGATACGCAGTATTTT. This chain connects TRBV7-2 to TRBJ2-3, with D perhaps TRBD2 (7 bases). The germline V gene has CDR1 SGHTA and CDR2 FQGNSA. V was clipped by 5 bases and J by 2 bases, with 17 bases between them. The CDR3 has 16 residues. The entire variable domain, with the rest obtained from reference TRBV7-2 and TRBJ2-3, is as follows: GAGVSQSPSNKVTEKGKDVELRCDPISGHTALYWYRQSLGQGLEFLIYFQGNSAPDKSGLPSDRFSAERTGGSVSTLTIQRTQQEDSAVYLCASSAYLGGPTDTQYFGPGTRLTVL.

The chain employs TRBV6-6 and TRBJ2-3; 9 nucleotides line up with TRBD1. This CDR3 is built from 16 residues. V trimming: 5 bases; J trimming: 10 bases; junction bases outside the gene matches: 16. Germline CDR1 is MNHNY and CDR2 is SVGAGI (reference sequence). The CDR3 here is CASSPRTGDSKVAQYF. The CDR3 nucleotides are TGTGCCAGCAGTCCTCGGACAGGGGACTCCAAGGTTGCGCAGTATTTT.

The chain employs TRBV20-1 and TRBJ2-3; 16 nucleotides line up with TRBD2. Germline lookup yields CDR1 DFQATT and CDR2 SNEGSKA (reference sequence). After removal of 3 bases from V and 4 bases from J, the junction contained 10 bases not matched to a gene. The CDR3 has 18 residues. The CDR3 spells CSARRDGTSGREPDTQYF. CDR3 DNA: TGCAGTGCTAGGCGGGACGGGACTAGCGGGAGGGAACCAGATACGCAGTATTTT.

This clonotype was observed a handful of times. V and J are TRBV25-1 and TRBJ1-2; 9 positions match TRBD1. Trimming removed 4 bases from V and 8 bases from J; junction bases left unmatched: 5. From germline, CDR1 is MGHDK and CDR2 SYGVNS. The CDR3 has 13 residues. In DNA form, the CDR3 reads TGTGCCAGCAGTGTCACAGGGGGCTTAGGCTACACCTTC. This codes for CASSVTGGLGYTF.

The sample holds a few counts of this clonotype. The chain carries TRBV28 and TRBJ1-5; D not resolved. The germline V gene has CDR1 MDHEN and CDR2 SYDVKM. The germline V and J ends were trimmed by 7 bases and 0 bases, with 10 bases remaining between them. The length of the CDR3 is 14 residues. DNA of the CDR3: TGTGCCAGCATATCCTGGTATAGCAATCAGCCCCAGCATTTT. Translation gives CASISWYSNQPQHF.

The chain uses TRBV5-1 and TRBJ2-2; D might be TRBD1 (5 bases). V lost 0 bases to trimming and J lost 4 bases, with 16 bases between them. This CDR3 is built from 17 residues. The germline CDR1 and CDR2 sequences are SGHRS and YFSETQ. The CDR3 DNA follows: TGCGCCAGCAGCTTGGGCCACAGGAACCCAACCACCGGGGAGCTGTTTTTT. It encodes CASSLGHRNPTTGELFF.

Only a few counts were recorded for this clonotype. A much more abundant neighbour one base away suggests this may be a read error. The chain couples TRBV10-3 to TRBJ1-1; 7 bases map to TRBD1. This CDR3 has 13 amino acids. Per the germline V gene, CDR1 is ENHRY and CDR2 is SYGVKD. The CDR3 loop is CAVSGTVNTEAFF. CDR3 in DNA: TGTGCCGTCAGTGGGACAGTGAACACTGAAGCTTTCTTT.

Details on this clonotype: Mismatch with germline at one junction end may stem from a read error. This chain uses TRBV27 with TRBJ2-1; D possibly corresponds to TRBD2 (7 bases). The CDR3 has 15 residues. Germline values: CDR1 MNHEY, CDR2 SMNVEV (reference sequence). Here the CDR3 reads CVSRKGGGPYDEQFF. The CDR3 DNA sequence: TGTGTCAGCAGAAAAGGGGGAGGGCCGTACGATGAGCAGTTCTTC.

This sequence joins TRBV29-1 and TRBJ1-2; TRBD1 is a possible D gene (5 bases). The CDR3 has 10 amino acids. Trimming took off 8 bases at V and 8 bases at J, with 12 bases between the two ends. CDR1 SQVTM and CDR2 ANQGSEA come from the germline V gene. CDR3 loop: CSSGAGGYTF. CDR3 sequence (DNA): TGCAGCTCTGGGGCCGGCGGCTACACCTTC.

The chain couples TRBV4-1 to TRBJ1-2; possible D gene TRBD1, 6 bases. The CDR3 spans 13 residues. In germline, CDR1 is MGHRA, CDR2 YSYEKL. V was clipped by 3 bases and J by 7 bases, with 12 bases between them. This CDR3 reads CASSHPGASGYTF. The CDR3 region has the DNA TGCGCCAGCAGCCATCCGGGGGCCAGTGGCTACACCTTC.

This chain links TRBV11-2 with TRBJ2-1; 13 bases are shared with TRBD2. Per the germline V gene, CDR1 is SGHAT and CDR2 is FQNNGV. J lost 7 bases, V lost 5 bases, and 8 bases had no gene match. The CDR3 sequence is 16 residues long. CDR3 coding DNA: TGTGCCAGCAGCCGTAGGACTAGCGGGGGTGTAAATGAGCAGTTCTTC. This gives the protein CASSRRTSGGVNEQFF.

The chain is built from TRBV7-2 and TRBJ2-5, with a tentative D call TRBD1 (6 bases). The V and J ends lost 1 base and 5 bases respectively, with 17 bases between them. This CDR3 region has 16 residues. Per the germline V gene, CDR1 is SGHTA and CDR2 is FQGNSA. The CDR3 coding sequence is TGTGCCAGCAGCTTAGGGGACACACGAAATGGGGAGACCCAGTACTTC. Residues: CASSLGDTRNGETQYF.

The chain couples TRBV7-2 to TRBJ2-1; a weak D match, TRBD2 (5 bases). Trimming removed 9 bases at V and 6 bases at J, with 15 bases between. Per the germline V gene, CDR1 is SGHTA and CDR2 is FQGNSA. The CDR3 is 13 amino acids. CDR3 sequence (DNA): TGTGCCAGTGCGGGCCAGACCCTCAATGAGCAGTTCTTC. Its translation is CASAGQTLNEQFF.

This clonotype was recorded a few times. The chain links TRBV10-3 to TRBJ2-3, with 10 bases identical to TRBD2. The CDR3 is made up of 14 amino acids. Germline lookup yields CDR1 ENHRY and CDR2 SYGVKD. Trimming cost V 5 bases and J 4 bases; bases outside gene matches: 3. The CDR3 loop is CAISLTSGSDTQYF. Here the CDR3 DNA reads TGTGCCATCAGTTTGACTAGCGGGTCAGATACGCAGTATTTT.

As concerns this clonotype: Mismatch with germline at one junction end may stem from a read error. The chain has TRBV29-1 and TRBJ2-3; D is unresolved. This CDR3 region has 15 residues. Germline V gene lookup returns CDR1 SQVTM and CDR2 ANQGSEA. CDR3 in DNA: TGCAGTGTTGAGGAAAGGTCTGACCCCACAGATACGCAGTATTTT. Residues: CSVEERSDPTDTQYF.

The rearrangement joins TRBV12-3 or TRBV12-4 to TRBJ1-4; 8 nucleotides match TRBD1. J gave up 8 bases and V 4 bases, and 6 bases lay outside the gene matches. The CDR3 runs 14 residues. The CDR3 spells CASSSRQGLEKLFF. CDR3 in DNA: TGTGCCAGCAGTTCAAGACAGGGGTTAGAAAAACTGTTTTTT.

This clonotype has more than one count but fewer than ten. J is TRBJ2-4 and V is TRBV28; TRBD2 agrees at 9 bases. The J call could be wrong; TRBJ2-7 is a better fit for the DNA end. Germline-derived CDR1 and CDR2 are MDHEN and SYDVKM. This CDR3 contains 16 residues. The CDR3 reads CASSPVKREEGYEQYF. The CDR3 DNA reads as TGTGCCAGCAGCCCCGTTAAGCGGGAGGAGGGCTACGAGCAGTACTTC.